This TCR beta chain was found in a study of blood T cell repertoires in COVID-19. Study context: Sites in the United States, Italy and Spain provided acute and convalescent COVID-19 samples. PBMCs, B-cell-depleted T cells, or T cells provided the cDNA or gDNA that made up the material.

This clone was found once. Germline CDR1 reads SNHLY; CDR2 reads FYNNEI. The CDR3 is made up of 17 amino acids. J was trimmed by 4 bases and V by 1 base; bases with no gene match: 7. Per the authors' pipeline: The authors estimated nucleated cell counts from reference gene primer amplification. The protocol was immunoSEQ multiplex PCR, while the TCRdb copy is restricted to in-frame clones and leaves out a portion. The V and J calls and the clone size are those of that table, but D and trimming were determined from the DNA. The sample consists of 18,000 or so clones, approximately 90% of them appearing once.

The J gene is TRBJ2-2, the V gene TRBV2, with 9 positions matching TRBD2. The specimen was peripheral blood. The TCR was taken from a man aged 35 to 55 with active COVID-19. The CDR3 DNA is TGTGCCAGCAGTGAAGTTCGAGCGGGAGGTCCCACCGGGGAGCTGTTTTTT. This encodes CASSEVRAGGPTGELFF.